One and the same sample provided the 21 T cell receptor beta chains below, sequenced in a study of T cell responses to AZD1222 COVID-19 vaccine. Some clones are missing from TCRdb's copy, which holds only in-frame ones; the method was immunoSEQ multiplex PCR. The sample includes roughly 190,000 clones, roughly 92% seen only once; the top ten take approximately 3.7%. The source material was peripheral blood, sampled 28 days after the second AZD1222 dose. The source is an adult who received the AZD1222 COVID-19 vaccine.

This chain connects TRBV7-2 to TRBJ1-6, with D perhaps matching TRBD1 (6 bases). Germline V CDR1 and CDR2: SGHTA, FQGNSA. V lost 2 bases to trimming and J lost 9 bases, with 17 bases between them. The CDR3 covers 16 residues. CDR3 in amino acids: CASSLRLGADRSPLHF. DNA of the CDR3: TGTGCCAGCAGCTTACGCCTGGGGGCGGATCGTTCACCCCTCCACTTT.

V is TRBV7-9 and J is TRBJ1-2; D gene uncertain. CDR3 length equals 14 residues. V lost 5 bases, J lost 4 bases, and 14 bases lay in between. Germline V gene sequence: CDR1 SEHNR, CDR2 FQNEAQ (reference sequence). The CDR3 loop is CASSPLDGPYGYTF. For the CDR3, the DNA is TGTGCCAGCAGCCCCCTCGACGGACCCTATGGCTACACCTTC.

This clone has a handful of counts. The V and J genes are TRBV6-1 and TRBJ1-1; D uncertain. V was clipped by 9 bases and J by 5 bases, with 7 bases between them. CDR3 length equals 10 residues. Per germline, CDR1 MNHNS and CDR2 SASEGT. The CDR3 DNA follows: TGTGCCAGGGAGCTTACTGAAGCTTTCTTT. It encodes CARELTEAFF.

The chain recombines TRBV3-1 (or the pseudogene TRBV3-2) with TRBJ1-2; possibly TRBD1 for D (5 bases). Germline CDR1 is LGHDT and CDR2 is YNNKEL (reference sequence). Trimming took 8 bases from V and 3 from J, leaving 10 bases between them. The CDR3 extends over 12 amino acids. The CDR3 sequence: CASLGRYYGYTF. CDR3 coding DNA: TGTGCCAGCCTGGGACGCTACTATGGCTACACCTTC.

The rearrangement joins TRBV7-9 to TRBJ2-2; D possibly uses TRBD1 or TRBD2 (5 bases each). V was shortened by 5 bases and J by 2 bases, with 15 bases between the two germline ends. Germline-derived CDR1 and CDR2 are SEHNR and FQNEAQ (reference sequence). This CDR3 is 16 amino acids long. The DNA for the CDR3 is TGTGCCAGCAGCCGTCCGGGACGGGAAAACACCGGGGAGCTGTTTTTT. This codes for CASSRPGRENTGELFF.

This rearrangement joins TRBV28 to TRBJ1-1; D remains unclear. The CDR3 is made up of 12 amino acids. The ends were cut back, 7 bases at V and 0 bases at J, with 6 bases in the middle. Germline-derived CDR1 and CDR2 are MDHEN and SYDVKM. The CDR3 is CASNRMNTEAFF. DNA for the CDR3: TGTGCCAGCAATCGCATGAACACTGAAGCTTTCTTT.

V gene TRBV30 combines with J gene TRBJ2-1, with TRBD2 as a possible D gene (5 bases). The CDR3 covers 14 residues. Trimming took off 3 bases at V and 0 bases at J, with 9 bases between the two ends. CDR1 is GTSNPN, CDR2 SVGIG, per germline (reference sequence). CDR3 DNA: TGTGCCTGGAGAGCGGTGAGCTCCTACAATGAGCAGTTCTTC. Translation: CAWRAVSSYNEQFF.

This clone was counted a single time. The CDR3 region is CAWSDNHRGIEAFF. The CDR3 DNA reads TGTGCCTGGAGTGACAACCACAGGGGCATTGAAGCTTTCTTT. The chain combines TRBV30 with TRBJ1-1; 7 nucleotides agree with TRBD1. The length of the CDR3 is 14 residues. Germline CDR1 GTSNPN, CDR2 SVGIG (reference sequence). With V trimmed by 1 base and J by 7 bases, 9 bases remained unmatched.

This sequence joins TRBV6-5 and TRBJ1-6; a possible D gene is TRBD1 (5 bases). The CDR3 is 14 amino acids. Trimming left V 8 bases short and J 14 bases short, with 22 bases between. Germline CDR1 and CDR2: MNHEY and SVGAGI. The CDR3 sequence: CASGRDRSFLALHF. Here the CDR3 DNA reads TGTGCCAGCGGCCGGGACCGGAGCTTTTTGGCCCTCCACTTT.

The chain links TRBV5-1 to TRBJ2-1; D gene ambiguous. This CDR3 comprises 15 residues. The germline gives CDR1 SGHRS, CDR2 YFSETQ. Trimming took 1 base from V and 0 from J, leaving 8 bases between them. As DNA, the CDR3 is TGCGCCAGCAGCTTGACTATTGGCTCCTACAATGAGCAGTTCTTC. This codes for CASSLTIGSYNEQFF.

This clone came up a few times. The chain couples TRBV11-3 to TRBJ2-1; D is possibly TRBD1 or TRBD2 (6 bases each). The CDR3 has 17 residues. The germline gives CDR1 SGHNT, CDR2 YENEEA. Trimming took 0 bases from V and 9 from J, leaving 21 bases between them. The chain's CDR3 is CASSLDVSGAALGEQFF. In DNA, the CDR3 is TGTGCCAGCAGCTTAGACGTCTCGGGGGCCGCCCTGGGTGAGCAGTTCTTC. Full variable domain (remainder filled in from reference TRBV11-3 and TRBJ2-1): EAGVVQSPRYKIIEKKQPVAFWCNPISGHNTLYWYLQNLGQGPELLIRYENEEAVDDSQLPKDRFSAERLKGVDSTLKIQPAELGDSAVYLCASSLDVSGAALGEQFFGPGTRLTVL.

The chain couples TRBV11-2 to TRBJ2-2; 15 bases align to TRBD2. Germline V CDR1 and CDR2: SGHAT, FQNNGV. Trimming at V came to 0 bases and at J to 1 base, leaving 6 bases not matched to a gene. The CDR3 sequence is 20 residues long. The chain's CDR3 is CASSLDFPGLAGGNTGELFF. The CDR3 DNA is TGTGCCAGCAGCTTAGACTTTCCGGGACTAGCGGGAGGGAACACCGGGGAGCTGTTTTTT.

The chain employs TRBV11-2 and TRBJ1-4; 8 positions agree with TRBD1. The CDR3 sequence is 14 residues long. Looked up from germline, CDR1 is SGHAT and CDR2 is FQNNGV. V shed 6 bases and J 8 bases; nucleotides not matched to a gene: 8. The CDR3 reads CASRPVRQGEKLFF. CDR3 DNA sequence: TGTGCCAGCAGACCAGTTCGACAGGGGGAAAAACTGTTTTTT.

The chain uses TRBV11-3 and TRBJ2-5; 10 nucleotides align to TRBD2. The CDR3 extends over 18 amino acids. The V gene's germline CDR1 is SGHNT and CDR2 YENEEA. Trimming cost V 3 bases and J 4 bases; bases outside gene matches: 14. Here the CDR3 reads CASSFTASSGSPLETQYF. The DNA for the CDR3 is TGTGCCAGCAGCTTTACGGCATCTAGCGGGAGTCCCCTAGAGACCCAGTACTTC.

V usage is TRBV4-1 and J usage is TRBJ1-1; D not resolved. The CDR3 sequence is 14 residues long. Germline V CDR1 and CDR2: MGHRA, YSYEKL. Between the trimmed V and J ends, which lost 0 bases and 0 bases, there was a span of 5 bases. The DNA for the CDR3 is TGCGCCAGCAGCCAAGAAGGACTGAACACTGAAGCTTTCTTT. It yields the protein CASSQEGLNTEAFF.

The chain carries TRBV28 and TRBJ2-5, with TRBD2 matching 12 bases. Per the germline V gene, CDR1 is MDHEN and CDR2 is SYDVKM. Trimming took 7 bases from V and 5 from J; bases not matched to a gene: 5. CDR3 length: 14 amino acids. CDR3 bases: TGTGCCAGCAAAACTAGCGGGAGGTGGGAGACCCAGTACTTC. As protein: CASKTSGRWETQYF. Supplemented by reference TRBV28 and TRBJ2-5, the full variable domain reads DVKVTQSSRYLVKRTGEKVFLECVQDMDHENMFWYRQDPGLGLRLIYFSYDVKMKEKGDIPEGYSVSREKKERFSLILESASTNQTSMYLCASKTSGRWETQYFGPGTRLLVL.

This chain connects TRBV18 to TRBJ2-5, with D possibly matching TRBD2 (5 bases). V was cut by 3 bases and J by 5 bases, with 13 bases left in between. This CDR3 region has 14 residues. Germline V gene sequence: CDR1 KGHSH, CDR2 LQKENI. DNA of the CDR3: TGTGCCAGCTCACCTGTTCAGGAGGTGGAGACCCAGTACTTC. This translates into CASSPVQEVETQYF.

The chain recombines TRBV7-2 with TRBJ2-1, with 7 bases matching TRBD2. Germline loops: CDR1 SGHTA, CDR2 FQGNSA. The V segment lost 0 bases and the J segment 8 bases; nucleotides outside the gene matches: 16. The CDR3 runs to 18 residues. The CDR3 DNA is TGTGCCAGCAGCTTAGCCCCTCTGTCTAGCGGAGTTTATTATGAGCAGTTCTTC. Its protein product is CASSLAPLSSGVYYEQFF.

The chain recombines TRBV15 with TRBJ1-4; D unclear. Germline CDR1 and CDR2: LNHNV and YYDKDF (reference sequence). This CDR3 is built from 15 residues. V gave up 0 bases and J gave up 8 bases, with 13 bases separating them. CDR3: CATSRDFRSGEKLFF. The CDR3, as DNA: TGTGCCACCAGCAGAGATTTCAGGTCGGGGGAAAAACTGTTTTTT.

V usage is TRBV6-5 and J usage is TRBJ2-7; 7 bases agree with TRBD2. There are 13 residues in the CDR3. Germline values: CDR1 MNHEY, CDR2 SVGAGI. After removal of 10 bases from V and 6 bases from J, the junction contained 12 bases not matched to a gene. The chain's CDR3 is CATMEGLLLEQYF. The CDR3 DNA sequence: TGTGCCACCATGGAGGGACTACTACTCGAGCAGTACTTC.

The rearrangement links TRBV3-1 (or the pseudogene TRBV3-2) to TRBJ2-7; perhaps TRBD2 as D (6 bases). The germline V gene has CDR1 LGHDT and CDR2 YNNKEL (reference sequence). The V end was cut by 1 base, the J end by 6 bases, with 13 bases between. There are 14 residues in the CDR3. The CDR3 bases are TGTGCCAGCAGCCAAGTAGTAGCGGCGTCCGAGCAGTACTTC. Translating it yields CASSQVVAASEQYF.